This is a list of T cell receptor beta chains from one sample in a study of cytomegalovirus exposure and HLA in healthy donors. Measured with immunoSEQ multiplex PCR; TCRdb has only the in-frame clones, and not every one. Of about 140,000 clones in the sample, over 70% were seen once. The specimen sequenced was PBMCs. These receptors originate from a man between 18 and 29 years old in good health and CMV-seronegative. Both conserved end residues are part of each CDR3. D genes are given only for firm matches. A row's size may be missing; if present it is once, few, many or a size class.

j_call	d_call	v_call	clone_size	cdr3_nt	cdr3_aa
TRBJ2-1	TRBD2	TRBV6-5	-	TGTGCCAGCAGTCCCACCGGGACTAGACGGGAGCAGTTCTTC	CASSPTGTRREQFF
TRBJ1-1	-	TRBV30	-	TGTGCCTGGAGTGTCTGGCCTCAAGCTTTCTTT	CAWSVWPQAFF
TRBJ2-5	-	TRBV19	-	TGTGCCAGTAGTATAGATCAGGAGACCCAGTACTTC	CASSIDQETQYF
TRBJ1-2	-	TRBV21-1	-	TGTGCCAGCAGCAAAGGGAGACCCTCAAACACAGGGTCGTGCTACACCTTC	CASSKGRPSNTGSCYTF
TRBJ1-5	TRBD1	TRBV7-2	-	TGTGCCAGCAGCGTACAGGGGGTGGAACCCCAGCATTTT	CASSVQGVEPQHF
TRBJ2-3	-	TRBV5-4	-	TGCGCCAGCAGCCAAGATTGGCAGGGTGGGGCAGATACGCAGTATTTT	CASSQDWQGGADTQYF
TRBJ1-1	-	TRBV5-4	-	TGTGCCAGCAGCTTGTCTAAACAGGGCAGGACTGAAGCTTTCTTT	CASSLSKQGRTEAFF
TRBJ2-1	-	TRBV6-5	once	TGTGCCAGCAGTCCACGGGGGTACAATGAGCAGTTCTTC	CASSPRGYNEQFF
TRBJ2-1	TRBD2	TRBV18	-	TGTGCCAGCTCTCGGGGGGGGTCCTACAATGAGCAGTTCTTC	CASSRGGSYNEQFF
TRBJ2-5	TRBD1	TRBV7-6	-	TGTGCCAGCAGGCCTCCCCGGGGACAGGGGAAAGAGACCCAGTACTTC	CASRPPRGQGKETQYF
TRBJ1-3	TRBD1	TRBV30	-	TGTGCCGGGGACAGGGCTCTTGGAAACACCATATATTTT	CAGDRALGNTIYF
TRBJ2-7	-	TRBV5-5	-	TGTGCCAGCAGCTCGGGTTTCCGTTCCCATTCCTACGAGCAGTACTTC	CASSSGFRSHSYEQYF
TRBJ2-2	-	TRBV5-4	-	TGTGCCAGCAGCTATAGCCCGGAGGCGAACACCGGGGAGCTGTTTTTT	CASSYSPEANTGELFF